This is a list of T cell receptor beta chains from one sample in a study of identical twins. TCRdb re-called the 5' RACE reads with MiXCR, one entry per CDR3 protein. The data show about 570,000 distinct CDR3 sequences, 7.5% to 10% seen once. These data are also associated with another study on yellow fever vaccine responses in identical twins.

The sample comprised PBMCs. The source of these receptors is a woman younger than 30 in good health. The CDR3 runs from the conserved cysteine through the conserved F or W. The order of the fields is D gene, J gene, clone size, V gene, CDR3 protein, CDR3 DNA. The D gene is left open where the match is weak. Expanded clones are given a class, and other clones once, few, many or no size at all.

TRBD1	TRBJ1-2	few	TRBV2	CASSEAGTGPGYTF	TGTGCCAGCAGTGAAGCCGGGACAGGGCCTGGCTACACCTTC
TRBD1	TRBJ1-3	-	TRBV20-1	CSAAGTGGFGNTIYF	TGCAGTGCGGCCGGGACAGGGGGATTTGGAAACACCATATATTTT
TRBD1	TRBJ2-5	many	TRBV12-3/TRBV12-4	CASSKTGTGGETQYF	TGTGCCAGCAGTAAGACCGGGACAGGGGGGGAGACCCAGTACTTC
-	TRBJ2-3	many	TRBV7-2	CASSPPTDTQYF	TGTGCCAGCAGCCCGCCCACAGATACGCAGTATTTT
TRBD1	TRBJ2-3	-	TRBV20-1	CSAPRTGGSTDTQYF	TGCAGTGCTCCAAGGACAGGGGGTAGCACAGATACGCAGTATTTT
TRBD2	TRBJ2-5	few	TRBV12-3/TRBV12-4	CASSSGLAGLETQYF	TGTGCCAGCAGTTCCGGACTAGCGGGGCTTGAGACCCAGTACTTC
TRBD1	TRBJ2-2	few	TRBV20-1	CSVPGQGNTGELFF	TGCAGTGTTCCGGGACAGGGGAACACCGGGGAGCTGTTTTTT
TRBD2	TRBJ2-7	many	TRBV12-3/TRBV12-4	CASSLVAGGLEQYF	TGTGCCAGCAGTTTAGTAGCGGGGGGGCTCGAGCAGTACTTC
-	TRBJ2-1	many	TRBV24-1	CVVASDDYNEQFF	TGTGTGGTGGCTAGCGACGACTACAATGAGCAGTTCTTC
TRBD1	TRBJ2-2	-	TRBV6-2/TRBV6-3	CASSYRGQGIPGELFF	TGTGCCAGCAGTTACCGGGGACAGGGGATCCCCGGGGAGCTGTTTTTT
-	TRBJ2-1	few	TRBV20-1	CSARDYRGGEDEQFF	TGCAGTGCTAGAGACTACAGGGGGGGGGAAGATGAGCAGTTCTTC
TRBD2	TRBJ2-2	few	TRBV15	CATSRGGLAGQRTGELFF	TGTGCCACCAGCAGAGGGGGACTAGCGGGACAACGGACCGGGGAGCTGTTTTTT
-	TRBJ2-7	few	TRBV20-1	CSARGGGAANEQYF	TGCAGTGCTAGAGGCGGGGGCGCAGCCAACGAGCAGTACTTC
-	TRBJ1-2	many	TRBV29-1	CSVEVRYGYTF	TGCAGCGTTGAAGTCCGTTATGGCTACACCTTC
TRBD2	TRBJ2-1	many	TRBV12-3/TRBV12-4	CASSLPLLAGANNSYNEQFF	TGTGCCAGCAGTCTACCCCTCCTAGCGGGGGCCAATAACTCCTACAATGAGCAGTTCTTC
TRBD1	TRBJ1-6	once	TRBV7-9	CASSPGQGADSPLHF	TGTGCCAGCAGCCCAGGACAGGGGGCCGATTCACCCCTCCACTTT
TRBD1	TRBJ1-2	-	TRBV20-1	CSARDRGFGYGYTF	TGCAGTGCCAGGGACAGGGGTTTTGGCTATGGCTACACCTTC
TRBD1	TRBJ2-5	-	TRBV23-1	CANMKGQGGKTQYF	TGCGCCAATATGAAGGGACAGGGTGGAAAGACCCAGTACTTC
-	TRBJ2-1	-	TRBV19	CASSIPLIGEQFF	TGTGCCAGTAGTATCCCCCTAATAGGTGAGCAGTTCTTC
TRBD2	TRBJ2-2	many	TRBV7-2	CASSELGGYTGELFF	TGTGCCAGCAGCGAACTCGGGGGGTACACCGGGGAGCTGTTTTTT
-	TRBJ1-3	few	TRBV15	CATSREGSAYTIYF	TGTGCCACCAGCAGAGAAGGGTCGGCCTACACCATATATTTT
TRBD2	TRBJ2-5	few	TRBV3-1	CASSQGGLAQETQYF	TGTGCCAGCAGCCAAGGCGGACTAGCCCAAGAGACCCAGTACTTC
-	TRBJ2-7	many	TRBV27	CASSLSSQGYEQYF	TGTGCCAGCAGTTTATCGAGTCAGGGCTACGAGCAGTACTTC
TRBD2	TRBJ2-5	-	TRBV7-9	CASSSGTSGRIEETQYF	TGTGCCAGCAGCTCCGGGACTAGCGGGAGGATTGAAGAGACCCAGTACTTC
-	TRBJ1-5	once	TRBV20-1	CSARVSGISNQPQHF	TGCAGTGCTAGAGTATCAGGGATTAGCAATCAGCCCCAGCATTTT
TRBD2	TRBJ2-1	few	TRBV3-1	CASSQTVPRPSGSYNEQFF	TGTGCCAGCAGCCAAACAGTCCCACGGCCTAGCGGATCCTACAATGAGCAGTTCTTC
TRBD2	TRBJ2-7	few	TRBV28	CASTSLGSRAGTSYEQYF	TGTGCCAGCACCAGCTTAGGGTCCCGAGCGGGGACCAGCTACGAGCAGTACTTC
TRBD1	TRBJ1-6	few	TRBV7-2	CASRLVDRENSPLHF	TGTGCCAGCAGACTCGTGGACAGGGAAAATTCACCCCTCCACTTT
TRBD2	TRBJ2-1	few	TRBV4-3	CASSQYGAGGPRNEQFF	TGCGCCAGCAGCCAATATGGAGCGGGAGGGCCTCGTAATGAGCAGTTCTTC
TRBD2	TRBJ2-3	few	TRBV9	CASSNPRLAGNTDTQYF	TGTGCCAGCAGCAACCCGAGACTAGCGGGGAACACAGATACGCAGTATTTT
-	TRBJ2-7	many	TRBV29-1	CSVEDSYPSYEQYF	TGCAGCGTTGAAGACAGCTACCCTTCCTACGAGCAGTACTTC
-	TRBJ2-7	-	TRBV29-1	CSVAKGPTNYEQYF	TGCAGCGTTGCAAAGGGTCCAACTAACTACGAGCAGTACTTC
-	TRBJ2-2	-	TRBV11-3	CASSPLSGARPGELFF	TGTGCCAGCAGCCCCCTTTCGGGGGCCCGTCCCGGGGAGCTGTTTTTT
-	TRBJ1-5	-	TRBV7-2	CASSPSAGSHQPQHF	TGTGCCAGCAGCCCTTCAGCAGGGAGCCATCAGCCCCAGCATTTT
TRBD1	TRBJ1-5	few	TRBV30	CAWGQVNQPQHF	TGTGCCTGGGGACAGGTCAATCAGCCCCAGCATTTT